This T cell receptor beta chain was recorded in a study of beta chain features in type 1 diabetes. Study observations and caveats: Type 1 diabetes patients had TCRB CDR3s that were shorter (moderately but significantly so) in all four CD4+ subsets.

Isolated RNA was reverse transcribed in full, so expressed TCRB transcripts were sequenced. Using immunoSEQ multiplex PCR, the repertoire was profiled, and TCRdb retains in-frame clones only, with some absent. The table has 150,000 to 200,000 clones, 50% to 70% seen once. The CDR3 extends over 14 amino acids. Germline CDR1 is SGHNT and CDR2 is YENEEA. V gave up 2 bases and J gave up 8 bases; unmatched junction bases: 6. In the case of this clone: Its antigen is not identified.

The TCR was taken from a man under 40 with type 1 diabetes. The chain combines TRBV11-3 with TRBJ2-1, with 7 bases matching TRBD1. What was sequenced was naive CD4+ T cells from blood. Here the CDR3 reads CASSLRSGGDEQFF. CDR3 bases: TGTGCCAGCAGCTTAAGGTCAGGGGGAGATGAGCAGTTCTTC. The whole variable domain, filled in from reference TRBV11-3 and TRBJ2-1, reads EAGVVQSPRYKIIEKKQPVAFWCNPISGHNTLYWYLQNLGQGPELLIRYENEEAVDDSQLPKDRFSAERLKGVDSTLKIQPAELGDSAVYLCASSLRSGGDEQFFGPGTRLTVL.